The next 18 T cell receptor beta chains were all read from a single sample in a study of T cells after yellow fever vaccination. TCRdb ran MiXCR on the 5' RACE reads and lists one entry per CDR3 protein. This table has over 100,000 distinct CDR3 sequences, 7% to 8.5% appearing once. Sequencing was performed on CD8+ T cells sorted from PBMCs, taken 45 days after the yellow fever booster vaccination. These receptors all come from a man aged 30-40 years who received the YFV17D yellow fever vaccine.

This clonotype was seen ten or more times. The rearrangement uses TRBV28 and TRBJ2-3; tentatively, D is TRBD2 (6 bases). Germline V CDR1 and CDR2: MDHEN, SYDVKM. Trimming shortened V by 3 bases and J by 3 bases, and 10 bases separated the two germline ends. The CDR3 spans 14 residues. The CDR3 protein is CASSLSGETDTQYF. In DNA, the CDR3 is TGTGCCAGCAGTTTGTCGGGGGAAACAGATACGCAGTATTTT.

This clonotype has only a few counts. V and J are TRBV3-1 and TRBJ2-5; 11 bases match TRBD2. The CDR3 sequence is 19 residues long. Germline V gives CDR1 LGHDT, CDR2 YNNKEL (reference sequence). With V trimmed by 11 bases and J by 2 bases, 22 bases remained unmatched. CDR3 nucleotides: TGTGCCTGCTGTCTACCTACTAGCGGGAGAGGGAATGGGCAAGAGACCCAGTACTTC. As protein: CACCLPTSGRGNGQETQYF.

This clonotype was observed at least ten times. The V call is TRBV12-3 or TRBV12-4, the J call TRBJ2-1; tentative D call: TRBD2 (6 bases). Trimming took 6 bases from V and 9 from J, leaving 12 bases between them. The CDR3 is made up of 12 amino acids. CDR3 region: CASSVGGIEQFF. CDR3 bases: TGTGCCAGCAGCGTGGGCGGGATTGAGCAGTTCTTC.

This sequence joins TRBV12-3 or TRBV12-4 and TRBJ1-5, with D perhaps TRBD1 (5 bases). The V and J ends lost 3 bases and 4 bases respectively, with 22 bases between them. This CDR3 is built from 18 residues. The CDR3 here is CASSFIVRVRTLNQPQHF. CDR3 nucleotides: TGTGCCAGCAGTTTTATTGTTCGGGTGCGGACACTGAATCAGCCCCAGCATTTT.

This clonotype has only a few counts. J is TRBJ2-7 and V is TRBV23-1, with a weak D call TRBD2 (5 bases). TRBV23-1 is an ORF; its function is uncertain. This CDR3 is 13 amino acids long. V dropped 6 bases and J dropped 1 base, with 10 bases sitting between them. CDR3: CASRGVRSYEQYF. CDR3 sequence (DNA): TGCGCCAGCAGGGGAGTCCGGTCCTACGAGCAGTACTTC.

This clonotype was observed many times. J is TRBJ2-3 and V is TRBV15, with 8 nucleotides matching TRBD1. The ends lost 7 bases at V and 6 bases at J; junction bases unmatched: 9. The length of the CDR3 is 14 residues. Germline loops: CDR1 LNHNV, CDR2 YYDKDF (reference sequence). The CDR3 region is CATTSTGGVDTQYF. In DNA, the CDR3 is TGTGCCACCACCAGTACAGGGGGAGTGGATACGCAGTATTTT.

This clonotype occurred many times. The chain couples TRBV28 to TRBJ1-1; D call uncertain. Between the trimmed V and J ends, which lost 6 bases and 0 bases, there was a span of 8 bases. The CDR3 consists of 13 residues. The germline V gene has CDR1 MDHEN and CDR2 SYDVKM. The CDR3 bases are TGTGCCAGCAGAGTGGGCTTGAACACTGAAGCTTTCTTT. Translation gives CASRVGLNTEAFF.

This clonotype appeared many times. The chain recombines TRBV5-1 with TRBJ2-1; D gene ambiguous. Germline V gene sequence: CDR1 SGHRS, CDR2 YFSETQ. The germline V and J ends were trimmed by 0 bases and 4 bases, with 17 bases remaining between them. The CDR3 is 17 residues long. CDR3 in DNA: TGCGCCAGCAGCTTGGAAGGACCAGTTTTAAAGTACAATGAGCAGTTCTTC. Protein product: CASSLEGPVLKYNEQFF.

This clonotype has at least ten counts. The J gene is TRBJ2-5, the V gene TRBV10-3; 11 positions match TRBD1. J gave up 5 bases and V 6 bases, and 5 bases lay outside the gene matches. The CDR3 is 14 amino acids. CDR1 and CDR2 from the germline V gene are ENHRY and SYGVKD. The CDR3: CAIRGTGGGETQYF. The CDR3 coding sequence is TGTGCCATCAGGGGGACAGGGGGAGGCGAGACCCAGTACTTC.

The sample holds many counts of this clonotype. The chain uses TRBV12-3 or TRBV12-4 and TRBJ1-5, with D tentatively TRBD1 (6 bases). The CDR3 loop spans 14 amino acids. With 3 bases removed from V and 3 bases from J, the gap between germline ends came to 9 bases. The CDR3 sequence is CASSFGDTNQPQHF. The CDR3 DNA reads as TGTGCCAGCAGTTTTGGGGACACCAATCAGCCCCAGCATTTT.

Notes on this clonotype: A read error may account for a junction end that differs from germline. CDR3 in amino acids: CAISPGIAGALAGANVLTF. CDR3 nucleotides: TGTGCCATCAGCCCCGGGATAGCGGGAGCTCTGGCTGGGGCCAACGTCCTGACTTTC. This rearrangement joins TRBV5-6 to TRBJ2-6; 9 bases line up with TRBD2. The CDR3 runs to 19 residues. CDR1 and CDR2 from the germline V gene are SGHDT and YYEEEE.

The sample holds a few counts of this clonotype. The J gene is TRBJ2-7, the V gene TRBV11-2; 11 bases map to TRBD2. Germline V lookup: CDR1 SGHAT, CDR2 FQNNGV. This CDR3 contains 12 residues. Unmatched junction bases numbered 2, after V lost 7 bases and J lost 6 bases. As DNA, the CDR3 is TGTGCCAGCATCCTAGCGGGAGGCGAGCAGTACTTC. Residues: CASILAGGEQYF.

In its sample, this clonotype was seen many times. The V and J genes are TRBV5-4 and TRBJ2-3; no reliable D call. Trimming stripped 2 bases from V and 4 bases from J, with 5 bases between. The germline gives CDR1 SGHNT, CDR2 YYREEE (reference sequence). The CDR3 has 12 residues. The CDR3 DNA sequence: TGTGCCAGCAGCTTTCAACCAGATACGCAGTATTTT. The encoded protein is CASSFQPDTQYF. The complete variable domain, with remaining parts taken from reference TRBV5-4 and TRBJ2-3, reads ETGVTQSPTHLIKTRGQQVTLRCSSQSGHNTVSWYQQALGQGPQFIFQYYREEENGRGNFPPRFSGLQFPNYSSELNVNALELDDSALYLCASSFQPDTQYFGPGTRLTVL.

This clonotype was detected many times. The chain employs TRBV7-9 and TRBJ2-5, with D maybe TRBD1 (5 bases). Trimming left V 6 bases short and J 3 bases short, with 20 bases between. The CDR3 loop spans 16 amino acids. Per the germline V gene, CDR1 is SEHNR and CDR2 is FQNEAQ (reference sequence). In nucleotides, the CDR3 is TGTGCCAGCAGGGGTTACGGGCGCTCAGGGAAAGAGACCCAGTACTTC. It encodes CASRGYGRSGKETQYF.

This clonotype has ten or more counts. The V gene is TRBV9, the J gene TRBJ2-1; 10 bases agree with TRBD2. Germline CDR1 is SGDLS and CDR2 is YYNGEE. The J segment lost 8 bases and the V segment lost 4 bases, leaving 15 bases of the junction unmatched. The CDR3 spans 17 residues. In DNA form, the CDR3 reads TGTGCCAGCAGCCCCCCCGGCGGGACTAGCGCTCGAGATGAGCAGTTCTTC. Residues: CASSPPGGTSARDEQFF.

CDR3 residues: CAWSLETFSSYNEQFF. The CDR3 DNA sequence: TGTGCCTGGAGTTTAGAGACTTTTAGCTCCTACAATGAGCAGTTCTTC. The chain couples TRBV30 to TRBJ2-1; D is unclear. Germline-derived CDR1 and CDR2 are GTSNPN and SVGIG (reference sequence). The CDR3 totals 16 residues. V dropped 2 bases and J dropped 0 bases, with 14 bases sitting between them.

This clonotype was detected ten times or more. The chain is built from TRBV7-9 and TRBJ2-4, with 7 bases matching TRBD1. V shed 5 bases and J 6 bases; nucleotides not matched to a gene: 4. The CDR3 contains 13 residues. Germline lookup yields CDR1 SEHNR and CDR2 FQNEAQ (reference sequence). The CDR3 nucleotides read TGTGCCAGCAGCCCGGGGACAGTAAACATTCAGTACTTC. Residues: CASSPGTVNIQYF.

A few counts support this clonotype. The chain joins TRBV27 to TRBJ1-4; no clear D gene. The CDR3 has 14 residues. CDR1 is MNHEY and CDR2 is SMNVEV in the germline V gene (reference sequence). V lost 6 bases to trimming and J lost 0 bases, with 8 bases between them. CDR3 region: CASSLIATNEKLFF. As DNA, the CDR3 is TGTGCCAGCAGCCTTATTGCAACTAATGAAAAACTGTTTTTT.